This note documents a single T cell receptor beta chain sequence. Unmatched junction bases numbered 6, after V lost 3 bases and J lost 4 bases. The CDR3 sequence is 15 residues long. CDR1 and CDR2 from the germline V gene are SGHTA and FQGNSA. The TCRbeta library incorporated unique molecular identifiers. TCRdb passed the PCR reads through MiXCR, listing each CDR3 protein once. In the table there are some 300,000 distinct CDR3 sequences, 9.5% to 13% of which are singletons. The sample belongs to a study of T-cell reconstitution after alpha-beta-depleted transplantation in children. The sequenced sample was PBMCs, obtained before TCRalphabeta/CD19-depleted stem cell transplant. The TCR was taken from a boy under two years old with acute myeloid leukemia, due to receive a stem cell transplant. The rearrangement links TRBV7-2 to TRBJ1-5; TRBD1 matches 7 bases. This chain's CDR3 is CASSLQQGTNQPQHF. As DNA, the CDR3 is TGTGCCAGCAGCTTGCAACAGGGGACTAATCAGCCCCAGCATTTT.